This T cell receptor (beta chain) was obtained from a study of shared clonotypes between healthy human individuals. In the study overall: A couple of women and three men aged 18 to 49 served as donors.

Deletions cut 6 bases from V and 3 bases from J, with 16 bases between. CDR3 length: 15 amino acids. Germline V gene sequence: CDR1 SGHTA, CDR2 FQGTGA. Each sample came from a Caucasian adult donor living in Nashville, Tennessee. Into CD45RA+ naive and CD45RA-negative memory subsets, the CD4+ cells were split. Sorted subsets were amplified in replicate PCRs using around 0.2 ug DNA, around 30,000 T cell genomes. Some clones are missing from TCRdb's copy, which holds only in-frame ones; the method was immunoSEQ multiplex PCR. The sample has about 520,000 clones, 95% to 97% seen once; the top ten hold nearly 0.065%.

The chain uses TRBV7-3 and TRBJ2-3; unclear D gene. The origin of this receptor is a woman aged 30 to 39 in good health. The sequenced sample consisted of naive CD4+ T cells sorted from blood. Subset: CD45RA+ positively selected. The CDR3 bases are TGTGCCAGCAGTCCGACATCGATTTCTACAGATACGCAGTATTTT. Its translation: CASSPTSISTDTQYF. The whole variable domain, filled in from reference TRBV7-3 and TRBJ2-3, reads GAGVSQTPSNKVTEKGKYVELRCDPISGHTALYWYRQSLGQGPEFLIYFQGTGAADDSGLPNDRFFAVRPEGSVSTLKIQRTERGDSAVYLCASSPTSISTDTQYFGPGTRLTVL.